A selection of T cell receptor beta chains follows, all from one sample in a study of shared clonotypes between healthy human individuals. Clones were sequenced by immunoSEQ multiplex PCR, and TCRdb holds only the in-frame ones, with some missing. The sample contains some 2,400,000 clones, around 95% of which appear only once. Material for sequencing was naive CD4+ T cells sorted from blood. These receptors came from a man between 18 and 35 years old in good health. CDR3s include the opening cysteine and the closing phenylalanine or tryptophan. A D gene is named only where the DNA matches it firmly. Rows give clone size only sometimes, using once, few, many, or a class for an expanded clone.

TRBD2	11	TRBV9	-	TRBJ2-3	CASSRGETQYF	TGTGCCAGCAGCCGGGGGGAGACGCAGTATTTT
TRBD2	15	TRBV6-6	-	TRBJ2-5	CASKGAGGREETQYF	TGTGCCAGCAAGGGCGCGGGGGGGAGGGAAGAGACCCAGTACTTC
TRBD1	15	TRBV4-1	-	TRBJ2-5	CASSQEDREWETQYF	TGCGCCAGCAGCCAGGAGGACAGGGAATGGGAGACCCAGTACTTC
-	15	TRBV5-1	-	TRBJ1-1	CASSTTQGGNTEAFF	TGCGCCAGCAGCACCACACAGGGTGGGAACACTGAAGCTTTCTTT
TRBD2	16	TRBV5-1	-	TRBJ2-3	CASSSRLAGGVDTQYF	TGCGCCAGCAGCTCAAGACTAGCGGGAGGGGTAGATACGCAGTATTTT
TRBD2	15	TRBV27	-	TRBJ2-5	CASSPGTRGRETQYF	TGTGCCAGCAGCCCCGGGACTAGAGGTCGGGAGACCCAGTACTTC
-	13	TRBV18	-	TRBJ2-2	CASSPQGTGELFF	TGTGCCAGCTCACCCCAGGGTACCGGGGAGCTGTTTTTT
TRBD2	15	TRBV13	-	TRBJ2-5	CASSLAGGGGETQYF	TGTGCCAGCAGCTTAGCGGGAGGAGGAGGGGAGACCCAGTACTTC
-	16	TRBV2	-	TRBJ2-2	CASSEKASRNTGELFF	TGTGCCAGCAGTGAAAAAGCTAGCAGAAACACCGGGGAGCTGTTTTTT
-	17	TRBV4-2	-	TRBJ1-6	CASSQDAAGPPNSPLHF	TGTGCCAGCAGCCAAGACGCCGCAGGGCCCCCCAATTCACCCCTCCACTTT
-	11	TRBV19	few	TRBJ2-5	CASSMGETQYF	TGTGCCAGTAGTATGGGCGAGACCCAGTACTTC
-	15	TRBV10-3	once	TRBJ1-1	CAISESRRQNTEAFF	TGTGCCATCAGTGAGTCGAGAAGACAAAACACTGAAGCTTTCTTT
-	11	TRBV7-5	-	TRBJ2-1	CARTQYNEQFF	TGTGCCAGAACCCAATACAATGAGCAGTTCTTC
-	15	TRBV4-2	-	TRBJ2-5	CASSQDRPGGMAQYF	TGTGCCAGCAGCCAAGATCGGCCAGGCGGGATGGCTCAGTACTTC
TRBD1	18	TRBV18	-	TRBJ2-6	CASSPPGQGSSGANVLTF	TGTGCCAGCTCACCACCGGGACAGGGTTCTTCTGGGGCCAACGTCCTGACTTTC
-	14	TRBV7-9	-	TRBJ1-4	CASRSSATNEKLFF	TGTGCCAGCAGGTCGTCTGCAACTAATGAAAAACTGTTTTTT
-	15	TRBV7-9	-	TRBJ1-2	CASSLAGPSLYGYTF	TGTGCCAGCAGCTTAGCAGGTCCTTCCCTTTATGGCTACACCTTC
TRBD2	16	TRBV5-1	-	TRBJ2-3	CASSFRLAQPTDTQYF	TGCGCCAGCAGCTTTCGACTAGCACAACCCACAGATACGCAGTATTTT
TRBD1	15	TRBV13	-	TRBJ2-7	CASRSSVQGALEQYF	TGTGCCAGCAGATCTAGCGTCCAGGGGGCACTCGAGCAGTACTTC
-	13	TRBV7-5	-	TRBJ2-7	CARTFVVFYEQYF	TGTGCCAGAACCTTCGTGGTTTTCTACGAGCAGTACTTC
-	14	TRBV2	-	TRBJ2-3	CATRRSTSTDTQYF	TGTGCCACGAGACGGTCGACTAGCACAGATACGCAGTATTTT
TRBD2	17	TRBV4-1	-	TRBJ2-1	CASSQGGSGGFYNEQFF	TGCGCCAGCAGCCAAGGAGGGAGCGGGGGGTTTTACAATGAGCAGTTCTTC
TRBD1	16	TRBV29-1	-	TRBJ2-3	CSVEDRHLLRTDTQYF	TGCAGCGTTGAGGACAGGCATCTCTTGCGCACAGATACGCAGTATTTT
-	15	TRBV7-9	once	TRBJ2-7	CASSSGRESSYEQYF	TGTGCCAGCAGCAGCGGACGGGAGAGCTCCTACGAGCAGTACTTC
-	13	TRBV11-2	-	TRBJ1-3	CASSLGPGNTIYF	TGTGCCAGCAGCTTGGGACCGGGAAACACCATATATTTT
-	16	TRBV19	-	TRBJ1-1	CASSDVTGTQGTEAFF	TGTGCCAGTAGCGACGTGACCGGGACACAGGGAACTGAAGCTTTCTTT
-	15	TRBV18	-	TRBJ1-1	CASSQETESYTEAFF	TGTGCCAGCTCACAGGAGACAGAATCCTACACTGAAGCTTTCTTT
TRBD2	17	TRBV30	-	TRBJ2-4	CAWSQEGLADAKNIQYF	TGTGCCTGGAGTCAAGAAGGACTAGCGGATGCCAAAAACATTCAGTACTTC
TRBD1	16	TRBV4-1	-	TRBJ1-4	CASSQGRDSTNEKLFF	TGCGCCAGCAGCCAAGGAAGGGACAGTACTAATGAAAAACTGTTTTTT
-	11	TRBV25-1	-	TRBJ2-7	CASPENYEQYF	TGTGCCAGCCCTGAGAACTACGAGCAGTACTTC
-	16	TRBV10-1	-	TRBJ2-7	CASSATDTQGRSEQYF	TGCGCCAGCAGTGCTACTGACACACAGGGTCGGAGCGAGCAGTACTTC
-	13	TRBV11-3	once	TRBJ2-7	CASSLEGDYEQYF	TGTGCCAGCAGCCTGGAGGGGGACTACGAGCAGTACTTC
-	12	TRBV2	-	TRBJ2-2	CASSINTGELFF	TGTGCCAGCAGTATCAACACCGGGGAGCTGTTTTTT
-	14	TRBV4-1	-	TRBJ2-7	CASRWTVSSYEQYF	TGCGCCAGCAGATGGACGGTTAGCTCCTACGAGCAGTACTTC
-	12	TRBV11-3	-	TRBJ2-3	CASRGSSDTQYF	TGTGCCAGCAGAGGGAGTTCAGATACGCAGTATTTT
-	16	TRBV6-1	-	TRBJ1-2	CASSEPSQDLNYGYTF	TGTGCCAGCAGTGAGCCCTCCCAGGACCTAAACTATGGCTACACCTTC
-	13	TRBV19	-	TRBJ2-7	CASSTTRGYEQYF	TGTGCCAGTAGTACTACGAGGGGCTACGAGCAGTACTTC
TRBD2	16	TRBV10-1	-	TRBJ2-1	CASSGGLAGAYNEQFF	TGCGCCAGCAGTGGGGGACTAGCGGGAGCCTACAATGAGCAGTTCTTC
-	16	TRBV5-3	-	TRBJ2-3	CARRDWTEDHTDTQYF	TGTGCCAGAAGGGACTGGACGGAGGATCACACAGATACGCAGTATTTT
-	13	TRBV2	-	TRBJ1-5	CARGTGSNQPQHF	TGTGCCAGAGGAACGGGGAGCAATCAGCCCCAGCATTTT
TRBD2	16	TRBV15	-	TRBJ2-1	CATSPHRGAGGGEQFF	TGTGCCACCAGCCCCCACCGGGGAGCGGGGGGGGGTGAGCAGTTCTTC
TRBD2	16	TRBV5-1	-	TRBJ2-5	CASSLPSGGNQETQYF	TGCGCCAGCAGCCTCCCTAGCGGGGGAAACCAAGAGACCCAGTACTTC
TRBD1	14	TRBV5-6	-	TRBJ1-2	CASSSAAGGNGYTF	TGTGCCAGCAGCTCGGCGGCAGGGGGGAATGGCTACACCTTC
-	13	TRBV5-4	-	TRBJ2-3	CASSLDRTDTQYF	TGTGCCAGCAGCTTGGATCGCACAGATACGCAGTATTTT
TRBD1	14	TRBV28	once	TRBJ1-5	CASSKTGYGQPQHF	TGTGCCAGCAGTAAGACAGGGTATGGTCAGCCCCAGCATTTT
-	11	TRBV10-2	-	TRBJ1-1	CASNMNTEAFF	TGCGCCAGCAACATGAACACTGAAGCTTTCTTT
TRBD2	15	TRBV30	-	TRBJ2-7	CACSGIAGGPYEQYF	TGTGCCTGCTCCGGGATAGCGGGGGGGCCCTACGAGCAGTACTTC
TRBD2	16	TRBV5-4	-	TRBJ2-5	CASSVGVRGGSETQYF	TGTGCCAGCAGCGTCGGAGTGCGGGGGGGATCAGAGACCCAGTACTTC
-	14	TRBV18	-	TRBJ2-2	CASSTSTVTGELFF	TGTGCCAGCTCGACGAGCACAGTCACCGGGGAGCTGTTTTTT